This T cell receptor beta chain was obtained from a study of blood T cell repertoires in COVID-19. A few counts support this clone. Method: immunoSEQ multiplex PCR; TCRdb's copy keeps in-frame clones and lacks some. Among over 200,000 clones listed, about 83% were seen once. Sequencing input: peripheral blood. This sequence was found in a man between 35 and 55 years old with active or convalescent COVID-19.

The CDR3 DNA follows: TGTGCCAGCAGCCAAGGACTAGCGGGGGGTACTAGCACAGATACGCAGTATTTT. Its translation is CASSQGLAGGTSTDTQYF. This rearrangement joins TRBV3-1 (or the pseudogene TRBV3-2) to TRBJ2-3; 13 bases align to TRBD2. The germline V gene has CDR1 LGHDT and CDR2 YNNKEL (reference sequence). The CDR3 has 18 amino acids. The V and J ends lost 1 base and 0 bases, in that order; junction bases with no gene match: 4.